Listed here are 23 T cell receptor beta chains from one sample, sequenced in a study of cytomegalovirus exposure and HLA in healthy donors. The data were produced by immunoSEQ multiplex PCR, yet TCRdb's version contains in-frame clones alone and is incomplete. Among roughly 100,000 clones listed, 85% to 90% were seen once. The sample taken for sequencing was PBMCs. These receptors were taken from a woman aged 18 to 35 in good health and CMV-seropositive.

This chain uses TRBV6-6 with TRBJ1-1; 7 bases are a match to TRBD1. CDR3 length: 15 residues. CDR1 MNHNY and CDR2 SVGAGI come from the germline V gene (reference sequence). The trim removed 2 bases at V and 5 bases at J, leaving 8 bases unmatched. CDR3 DNA: TGTGCCAGCAGTTACGGCAGGGGGAGGAGGACTGAAGCTTTCTTT. This gives the protein CASSYGRGRRTEAFF.

J is TRBJ1-4 and V is TRBV28, with D perhaps matching TRBD1 (6 bases). The CDR3 has 14 residues. Trimming removed 11 bases at V and 3 bases at J, with 16 bases between. CDR1 and CDR2 (germline): MDHEN, SYDVKM. DNA for the CDR3: TGTGCCTCCCGACTGGACAGACCTAATGAAAAACTGTTTTTT. It encodes CASRLDRPNEKLFF.

The rearrangement joins TRBV20-1 to TRBJ1-1; D is undetermined. The V end lost 3 bases, the J end lost 10 bases, and 12 bases lay between the germline ends. Germline V gene lookup returns CDR1 DFQATT and CDR2 SNEGSKA (reference sequence). The CDR3 is 11 amino acids. The CDR3 spells CSASEDRGAFF. The CDR3 nucleotides are TGCAGTGCTAGTGAAGACCGCGGAGCTTTCTTT.

The chain joins TRBV2 to TRBJ1-1; possible D gene TRBD1, 5 bases. The CDR3 covers 13 residues. V dropped 7 bases and J dropped 11 bases, with 20 bases sitting between them. Germline CDR1 is SNHLY and CDR2 is FYNNEI. In DNA form, the CDR3 reads TGTGCCAGCATTGGGGCAGACTCTCCTAAGGCTTTCTTT. It is translated as CASIGADSPKAFF.

This clone was seen a single time. The chain has TRBV5-4 and TRBJ2-7, with D tentatively TRBD1 (6 bases). The germline V and J ends were trimmed by 4 bases and 6 bases, with 14 bases remaining between them. The CDR3 extends over 13 amino acids. Germline CDR1 and CDR2: SGHNT and YYREEE (reference sequence). CDR3: CASSLLQGSEQYF. CDR3 bases: TGTGCCAGCAGCCTCCTACAGGGCTCCGAGCAGTACTTC.

This clone showed up just once. The rearrangement uses TRBV28 and TRBJ2-2, with a tentative D call TRBD1 (5 bases). Trimming removed 3 bases from V and 5 bases from J, with 13 bases in between. The V gene's germline CDR1 is MDHEN and CDR2 SYDVKM. The CDR3 has 15 amino acids. This CDR3 reads CASSLVEQETGELFF. In DNA, the CDR3 is TGTGCCAGCAGTTTGGTGGAACAGGAGACCGGGGAGCTGTTTTTT.

The V and J genes are TRBV21-1 and TRBJ2-7; the D call of TRBD1 is as the table states it, not checked on the DNA. TRBV21-1 corresponds to a pseudogene. CDR3 length: 16 amino acids. The CDR3 spells CASSKAGQSSPYEQYF. For the CDR3, the DNA is TGTGCCAGCAGCAAAGCGGGACAGTCGAGCCCCTACGAGCAGTACTTC.

The chain employs TRBV5-1 and TRBJ1-1, with 9 bases aligning to TRBD1. The CDR3 loop spans 15 amino acids. Per the germline V gene, CDR1 is SGHRS and CDR2 is YFSETQ. J lost 1 base, V lost 0 bases, and 1 base had no gene match. Here the CDR3 reads CASSLVGQGNTEAFF. The CDR3, as DNA: TGCGCCAGCAGCTTGGTGGGACAGGGGAACACTGAAGCTTTCTTT.

The chain uses TRBV11-3 and TRBJ1-1, with D unresolved. The CDR3 runs 11 residues. The V and J ends lost 6 bases and 7 bases respectively, with 9 bases between them. In germline, CDR1 is SGHNT, CDR2 YENEEA. The DNA of the CDR3 is TGTGCCAGCAGTCCCCTCTATGAAGCTTTCTTT. Translating gives CASSPLYEAFF.

The chain joins TRBV4-2 to TRBJ1-1, with no clear D. CDR1 LGHNA and CDR2 YNFKEQ come from the germline V gene. The V end lost 2 bases, the J end lost 0 bases, and 7 bases lay between the germline ends. The CDR3 loop spans 14 amino acids. CDR3 bases: TGTGCCAGCAGCCAAACGGTGTTGAACACTGAAGCTTTCTTT. This translates into CASSQTVLNTEAFF.

CDR3 sequence: CASSFSGLQNTEAFF. Written as DNA, the CDR3 is TGTGCCAGCAGTTTTAGTGGACTCCAGAACACTGAAGCTTTCTTT. This sequence joins TRBV28 and TRBJ1-1, with no clear D. CDR1 and CDR2 (germline): MDHEN, SYDVKM. V shed 3 bases and J shed 1 base, with 12 bases lying between them. This CDR3 is built from 15 residues.

This CDR3 reads CASSLGALSTDTQYF. The CDR3 DNA is TGTGCCAGCAGCTTAGGGGCCCTCAGCACAGATACGCAGTATTTT. The rearrangement links TRBV7-9 to TRBJ2-3; D remains unclear. Trimming took 1 base from V and 0 from J, leaving 8 bases between them. Germline assignment: CDR1 SEHNR and CDR2 FQNEAQ (reference sequence). The CDR3 spans 15 residues. Supplemented by reference TRBV7-9 and TRBJ2-3, the full variable domain reads DTGVSQNPRHKITKRGQNVTFRCDPISEHNRLYWYRQTLGQGPEFLTYFQNEAQLEKSRLLSDRFSAERPKGSFSTLEIQRTEQGDSAMYLCASSLGALSTDTQYFGPGTRLTVL.

This chain links TRBV19 with TRBJ2-1, with TRBD2 matching 9 bases. V lost 3 bases and J lost 0; bases outside the gene matches: 6. This CDR3 contains 17 residues. The V gene's germline CDR1 is LNHDA and CDR2 SQIVND (reference sequence). CDR3 bases: TGTGCCAGTAGTATCGGGCGTAGCGGGAGCTCCTACAATGAGCAGTTCTTC. This codes for CASSIGRSGSSYNEQFF.

This chain joins TRBV30 and TRBJ2-1; tentatively, D is TRBD2 (6 bases). The germline V and J ends were trimmed by 2 bases and 15 bases, with 17 bases remaining between them. Germline assignment: CDR1 GTSNPN and CDR2 SVGIG (reference sequence). This CDR3 has 12 residues. The CDR3 bases are TGTGCCTGGAGTCCTAACGGGAGTGGCGGGTTCTTC. Translation gives CAWSPNGSGGFF.

The chain employs TRBV2 and TRBJ1-2; 8 bases are a match to TRBD1. Germline V CDR1 and CDR2: SNHLY, FYNNEI. The CDR3 consists of 14 residues. Unmatched junction bases numbered 9, after V lost 6 bases and J lost 6 bases. The CDR3 sequence: CASSPRTGRHGYTF. The CDR3 DNA reads as TGTGCCAGCAGCCCCCGGACAGGGCGGCATGGCTACACCTTC.

CDR3 DNA: TGTGCCAGCAGCCTCAACACTGAAGCTTTCTTT. This sequence encodes CASSLNTEAFF. The chain joins TRBV7-8 to TRBJ1-1; unclear D gene. CDR1 is SGHVS, CDR2 FQNEAQ, per germline. V gave up 5 bases and J gave up 2 bases, with 3 bases separating them. CDR3 length: 11 residues.

The chain couples TRBV5-4 to TRBJ1-1, with D perhaps TRBD1 (5 bases). The V and J ends lost 4 bases and 1 base respectively, with 14 bases between them. The CDR3 covers 15 residues. Germline loops: CDR1 SGHNT, CDR2 YYREEE (reference sequence). The CDR3 DNA reads as TGTGCCAGCAGCCCCGGGGGGAGGGGGAACACTGAAGCTTTCTTT. Its translation: CASSPGGRGNTEAFF.

Here the CDR3 DNA reads TGTGCCAGCAGCCCCCAGGGATACAATCAGCCCCAGCATTTT. Encoded protein: CASSPQGYNQPQHF. The chain has TRBV7-6 and TRBJ1-5, with TRBD1 as a possible D gene (5 bases). The CDR3 totals 14 residues. The ends were cut back, 5 bases at V and 3 bases at J, with 11 bases in the middle. Germline V gene lookup returns CDR1 SGHVS and CDR2 FNYEAQ.

This clone has only a few counts. The genes are TRBV28 and TRBJ2-7; the match to TRBD2 covers 7 bases. The length of the CDR3 is 14 residues. Germline CDR1 and CDR2: MDHEN and SYDVKM. With 7 bases clipped from V and 4 bases from J, the junction kept 10 bases outside the gene matches. Here the CDR3 DNA reads TGTGCCAGCACGGGCGGGGGAAAGACTTACGAGCAGTACTTC. Its translation: CASTGGGKTYEQYF.

J is TRBJ1-6 and V is TRBV5-1; 9 bases agree with TRBD1. This CDR3 is 16 amino acids long. CDR1 is SGHRS, CDR2 YFSETQ, per germline. Trimming took 5 bases from V and 7 from J; bases not matched to a gene: 10. The CDR3 region has the DNA TGCGCCAGCAGGGTCCCGGGACAGGGAGGAAATTCACCCCTCCACTTT. Protein product: CASRVPGQGGNSPLHF.

This rearrangement joins TRBV10-3 to TRBJ2-7; D is ambiguous. CDR1 and CDR2 (germline): ENHRY, SYGVKD. Trimming shortened V by 6 bases and J by 2 bases, and 11 bases separated the two germline ends. This CDR3 contains 13 residues. The CDR3 protein is CAIRAANPYEQYF. The DNA of the CDR3 is TGTGCCATCAGGGCGGCAAACCCCTACGAGCAGTACTTC.

This clone came up once. The V call is TRBV28, the J call TRBJ1-2; D is uncertain. This CDR3 comprises 13 residues. V was clipped by 3 bases and J by 7 bases, with 12 bases between them. Germline V gene sequence: CDR1 MDHEN, CDR2 SYDVKM. The CDR3 loop reads CASSLIRGSGYTF. In nucleotides, the CDR3 is TGTGCCAGCAGTTTGATTAGAGGGTCTGGCTACACCTTC.

The chain joins TRBV19 to TRBJ2-3, with D possibly being TRBD1 (6 bases). Trimming shortened V by 10 bases and J by 5 bases, and 10 bases separated the two germline ends. Germline V gene data show CDR1 as LNHDA and CDR2 as SQIVND (reference sequence). This CDR3 spans 11 amino acids. CDR3 amino acids: CATRGGDTQYF. As DNA, the CDR3 is TGTGCCACCCGAGGGGGAGATACGCAGTATTTT.